The clone carrying this TCR beta chain was counted a few times. These data come from a study of blood T cell repertoires in COVID-19. Whole-study context: T cells, B-cell-depleted T cells, or PBMCs supplied cDNA or gDNA.

V shed 6 bases, J shed 6 bases, and the junction held 6 bases outside the gene matches. The CDR3 has 13 residues. Germline lookup yields CDR1 MGHRA and CDR2 YSYEKL. Measured with immunoSEQ multiplex PCR; TCRdb has only the in-frame clones, and not every one. The profile shows about 120,000 clones, 88% of them singletons. The V call is TRBV4-1, the J call TRBJ2-7; 9 bases map to TRBD1. Material: peripheral blood. The origin of this receptor is a woman aged 50 to 60 with active or convalescent COVID-19. CDR3 coding DNA: TGCGCCAGCAGGGGGGACAGGGTAAGCGAGCAGTACTTC. Protein product: CASRGDRVSEQYF.